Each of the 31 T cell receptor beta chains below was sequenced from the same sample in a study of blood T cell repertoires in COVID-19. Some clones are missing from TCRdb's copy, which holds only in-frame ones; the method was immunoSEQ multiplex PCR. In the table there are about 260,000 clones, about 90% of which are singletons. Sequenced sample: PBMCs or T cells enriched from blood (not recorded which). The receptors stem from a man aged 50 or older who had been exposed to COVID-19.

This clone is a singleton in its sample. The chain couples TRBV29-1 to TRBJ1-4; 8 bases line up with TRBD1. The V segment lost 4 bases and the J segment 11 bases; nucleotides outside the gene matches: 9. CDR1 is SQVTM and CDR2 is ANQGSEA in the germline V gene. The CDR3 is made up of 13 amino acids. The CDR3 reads CSVGQGAMSKLFF. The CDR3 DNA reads TGCAGCGTTGGGCAGGGGGCCATGAGCAAACTGTTTTTT.

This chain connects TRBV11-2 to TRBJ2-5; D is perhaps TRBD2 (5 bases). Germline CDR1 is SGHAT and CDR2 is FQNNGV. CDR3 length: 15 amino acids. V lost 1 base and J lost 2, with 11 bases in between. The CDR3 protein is CASSLGSRRQETQYF. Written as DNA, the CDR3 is TGTGCCAGCAGCTTAGGCAGTCGGAGGCAAGAGACCCAGTACTTC.

The CDR3 bases are TGCGCCAGCAGTGAGCGTAATGAGCAGTTCTTC. This gives the protein CASSERNEQFF. The V gene is TRBV10-1, the J gene TRBJ2-1; D ambiguous. Trimming shortened V by 2 bases and J by 7 bases, and 3 bases separated the two germline ends. CDR3 length: 11 residues. Germline CDR1 and CDR2: WNHNN and SYGVQD (reference sequence).

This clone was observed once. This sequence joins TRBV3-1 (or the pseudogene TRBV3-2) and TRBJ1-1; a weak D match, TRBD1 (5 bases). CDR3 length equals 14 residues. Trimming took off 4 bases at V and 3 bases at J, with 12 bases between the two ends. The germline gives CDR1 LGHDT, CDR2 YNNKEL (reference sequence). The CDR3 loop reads CASSRPGRDTEAFF. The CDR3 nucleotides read TGTGCCAGCAGCCGCCCAGGGAGGGACACTGAAGCTTTCTTT.

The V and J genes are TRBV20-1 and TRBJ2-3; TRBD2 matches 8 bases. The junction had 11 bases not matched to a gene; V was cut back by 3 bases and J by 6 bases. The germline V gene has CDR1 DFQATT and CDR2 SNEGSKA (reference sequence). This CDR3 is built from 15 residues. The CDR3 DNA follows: TGCAGTGCTAGTTCGGGGGGGGAAGGCTTGGATACGCAGTATTTT. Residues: CSASSGGEGLDTQYF.

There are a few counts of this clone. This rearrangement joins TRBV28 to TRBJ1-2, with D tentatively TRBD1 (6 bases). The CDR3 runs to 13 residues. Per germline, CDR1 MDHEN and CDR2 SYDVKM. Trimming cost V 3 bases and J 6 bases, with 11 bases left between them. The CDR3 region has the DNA TGTGCCAGCAGTTTCTGGGGGCAGGATGGCTACACCTTC. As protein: CASSFWGQDGYTF.

The CDR3 DNA is TGTGCCAGCAGGTCCGCCCGGGACACGTGGGGCTACACCTTC. Amino acid sequence: CASRSARDTWGYTF. J is TRBJ1-2 and V is TRBV7-3; D is possibly TRBD1 (6 bases). With 6 bases removed from V and 8 bases from J, the gap between germline ends came to 19 bases. The CDR3 loop spans 14 amino acids. CDR1 and CDR2 from the germline V gene are SGHTA and FQGTGA.

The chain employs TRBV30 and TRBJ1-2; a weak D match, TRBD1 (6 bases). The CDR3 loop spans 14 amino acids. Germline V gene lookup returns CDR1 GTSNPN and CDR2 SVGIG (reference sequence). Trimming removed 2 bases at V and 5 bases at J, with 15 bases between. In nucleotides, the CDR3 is TGTGCCTGGAGTCCAGGGCGGGGGGCTTATGGCTACACCTTC. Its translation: CAWSPGRGAYGYTF.

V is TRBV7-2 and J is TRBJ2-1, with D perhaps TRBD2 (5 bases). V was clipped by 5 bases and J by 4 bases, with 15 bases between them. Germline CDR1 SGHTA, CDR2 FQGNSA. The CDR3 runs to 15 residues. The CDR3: CASSIRGLGYNEQFF. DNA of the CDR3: TGTGCCAGCAGCATACGGGGTCTCGGATACAATGAGCAGTTCTTC.

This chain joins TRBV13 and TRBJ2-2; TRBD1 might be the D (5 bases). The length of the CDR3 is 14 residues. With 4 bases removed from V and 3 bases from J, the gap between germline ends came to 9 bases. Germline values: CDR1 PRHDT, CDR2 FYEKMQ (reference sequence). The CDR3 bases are TGTGCCAGCAGCTCCCAACAGGACACCGGGGAGCTGTTTTTT. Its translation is CASSSQQDTGELFF.

The CDR3 sequence: CASSFQGNFSWVFSWAPYEQYV. Here the CDR3 DNA reads TGTGCCAGCAGCTTCCAGGGTAACTTCAGCTGGGTATTTTCTTGGGCTCCCTACGAGCAGTACGTC. The chain joins TRBV6-6 to TRBJ2-7; the D gene is possibly TRBD1 (5 bases). Germline CDR1 MNHNY, CDR2 SVGAGI (reference sequence). This CDR3 has 22 amino acids. V was trimmed by 6 bases and J by 2 bases, leaving 38 bases between them.

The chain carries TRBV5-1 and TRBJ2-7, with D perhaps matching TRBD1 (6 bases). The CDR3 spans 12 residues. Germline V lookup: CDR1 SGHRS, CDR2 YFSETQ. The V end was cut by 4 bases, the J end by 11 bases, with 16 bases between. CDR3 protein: CASSPNRAVEYF. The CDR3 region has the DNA TGCGCCAGCAGCCCAAACAGGGCAGTGGAGTACTTC.

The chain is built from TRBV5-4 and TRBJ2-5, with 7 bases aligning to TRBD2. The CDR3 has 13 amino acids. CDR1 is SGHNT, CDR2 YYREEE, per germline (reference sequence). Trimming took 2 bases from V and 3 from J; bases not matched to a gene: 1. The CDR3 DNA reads TGTGCCAGCAGCTTTGCGGGAGAAGAGACCCAGTACTTC. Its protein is CASSFAGEETQYF.

CDR3 sequence (DNA): TGTGCCAGCTCCGGGACAGGGGGCCCGAGCAATCAGCCCCAGCATTTT. It specifies CASSGTGGPSNQPQHF. The V call is TRBV18, the J call TRBJ1-5, with 12 bases that match TRBD1. With 6 bases clipped from V and 1 base from J, the junction kept 4 bases outside the gene matches. Germline-derived CDR1 and CDR2 are KGHSH and LQKENI. The CDR3 sequence is 16 residues long.

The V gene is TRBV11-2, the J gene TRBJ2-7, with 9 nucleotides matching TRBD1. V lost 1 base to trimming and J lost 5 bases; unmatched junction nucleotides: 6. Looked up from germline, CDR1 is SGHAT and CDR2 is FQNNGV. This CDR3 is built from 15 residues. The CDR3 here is CASSLVGDRVNEQYF. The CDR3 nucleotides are TGTGCCAGCAGCTTAGTAGGGGACAGGGTGAACGAGCAGTACTTC.

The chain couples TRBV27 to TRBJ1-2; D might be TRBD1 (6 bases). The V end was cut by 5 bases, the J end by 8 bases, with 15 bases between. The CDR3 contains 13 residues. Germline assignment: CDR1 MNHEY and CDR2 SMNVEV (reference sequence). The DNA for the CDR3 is TGTGCCAGCAGTCCCTCCTACAGGGAGGGCTACACCTTC. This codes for CASSPSYREGYTF.

CDR3 nucleotide sequence: TGTGCCAGCAGTACCTCCAGACAGGGTTATGGCTACACCTTC. Protein product: CASSTSRQGYGYTF. This chain uses TRBV28 with TRBJ1-2; TRBD1 aligns across 7 bases. This CDR3 region has 14 residues. From germline, CDR1 is MDHEN and CDR2 SYDVKM. V was pared by 5 bases and J by 5 bases, with 8 bases of the junction left unmatched.

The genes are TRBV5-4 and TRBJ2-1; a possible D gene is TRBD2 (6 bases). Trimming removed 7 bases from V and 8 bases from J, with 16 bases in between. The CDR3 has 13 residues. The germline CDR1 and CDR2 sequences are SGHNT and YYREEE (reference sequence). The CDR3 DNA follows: TGTGCCAGCGCGGTGGCGGGGATCGATGAGCAGTTCTTC. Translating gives CASAVAGIDEQFF. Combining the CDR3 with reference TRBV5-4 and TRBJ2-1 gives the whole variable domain ETGVTQSPTHLIKTRGQQVTLRCSSQSGHNTVSWYQQALGQGPQFIFQYYREEENGRGNFPPRFSGLQFPNYSSELNVNALELDDSALYLCASAVAGIDEQFFGPGTRLTVL.

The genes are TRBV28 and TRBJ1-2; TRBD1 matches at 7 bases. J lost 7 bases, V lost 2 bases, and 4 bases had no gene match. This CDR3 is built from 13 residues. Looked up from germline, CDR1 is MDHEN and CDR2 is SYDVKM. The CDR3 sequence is CASSLGTVSGYTF. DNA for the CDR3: TGTGCCAGCAGTTTAGGGACAGTTTCTGGCTACACCTTC.

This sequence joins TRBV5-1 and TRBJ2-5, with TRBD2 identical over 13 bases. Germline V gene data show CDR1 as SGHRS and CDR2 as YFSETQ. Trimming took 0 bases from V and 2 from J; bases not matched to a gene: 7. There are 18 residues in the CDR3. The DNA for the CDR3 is TGCGCCAGCAGCTTGGCTAGGACTAGCGGGGGCCCTCAAGAGACCCAGTACTTC. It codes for CASSLARTSGGPQETQYF.

The chain's CDR3 is CASSVVSAGGEAFF. CDR3 nucleotides: TGTGCCAGCAGCGTAGTATCGGCAGGGGGCGAAGCTTTCTTT. The chain joins TRBV9 to TRBJ1-1; 8 bases match TRBD1. CDR3 length: 14 amino acids. Trimming at V came to 0 bases and at J to 8 bases, leaving 6 bases not matched to a gene. CDR1 SGDLS and CDR2 YYNGEE come from the germline V gene.

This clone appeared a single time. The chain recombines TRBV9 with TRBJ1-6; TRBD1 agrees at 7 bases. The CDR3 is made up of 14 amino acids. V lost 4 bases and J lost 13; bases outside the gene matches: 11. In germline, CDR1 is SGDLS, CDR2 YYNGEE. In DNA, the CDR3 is TGTGCCAGCAGCCTCGGACAGGCCCCTCGGCCCCTCCACTTT. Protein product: CASSLGQAPRPLHF.

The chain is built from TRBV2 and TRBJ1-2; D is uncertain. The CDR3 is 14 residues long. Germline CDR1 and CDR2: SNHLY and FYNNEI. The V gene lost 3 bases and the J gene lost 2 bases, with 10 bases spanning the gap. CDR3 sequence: CASSDHGVNYGYTF. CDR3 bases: TGTGCCAGCAGTGATCACGGGGTAAACTATGGCTACACCTTC.

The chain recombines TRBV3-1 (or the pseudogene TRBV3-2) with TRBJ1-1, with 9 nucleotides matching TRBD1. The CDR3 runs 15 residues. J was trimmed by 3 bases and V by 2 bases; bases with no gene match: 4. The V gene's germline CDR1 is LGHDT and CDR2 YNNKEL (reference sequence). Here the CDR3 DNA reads TGTGCCAGCAGCCAACTGGACAGGGGAGACACTGAAGCTTTCTTT. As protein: CASSQLDRGDTEAFF.

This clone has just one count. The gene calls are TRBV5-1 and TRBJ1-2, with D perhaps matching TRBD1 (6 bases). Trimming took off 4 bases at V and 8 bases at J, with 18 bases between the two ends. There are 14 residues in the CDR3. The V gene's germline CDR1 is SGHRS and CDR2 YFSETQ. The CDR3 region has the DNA TGCGCCAGCAGCAGCGGACAGACACTTAGAGGCTACACCTTC. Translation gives CASSSGQTLRGYTF.

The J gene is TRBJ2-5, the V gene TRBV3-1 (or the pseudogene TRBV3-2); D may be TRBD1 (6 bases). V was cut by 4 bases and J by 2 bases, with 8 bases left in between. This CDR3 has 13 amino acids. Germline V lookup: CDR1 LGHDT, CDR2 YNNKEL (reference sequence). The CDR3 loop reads CASSRGTQETQYF. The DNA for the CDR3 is TGTGCCAGCAGCCGGGGGACACAAGAGACCCAGTACTTC.

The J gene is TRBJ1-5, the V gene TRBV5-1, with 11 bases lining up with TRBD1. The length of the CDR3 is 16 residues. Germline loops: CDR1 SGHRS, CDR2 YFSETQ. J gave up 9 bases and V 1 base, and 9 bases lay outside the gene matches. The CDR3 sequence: CASSLLGGQGEGPQHF. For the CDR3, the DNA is TGCGCCAGCAGCTTGTTAGGGGGACAGGGGGAAGGGCCCCAGCATTTT.

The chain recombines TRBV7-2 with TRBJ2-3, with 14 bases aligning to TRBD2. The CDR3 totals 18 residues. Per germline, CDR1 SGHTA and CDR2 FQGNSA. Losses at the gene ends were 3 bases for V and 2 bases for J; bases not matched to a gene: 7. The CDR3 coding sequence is TGTGCCAGCAGCTTCGGACTAGCGGGGGGCTCCCTCACAGATACGCAGTATTTT. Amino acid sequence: CASSFGLAGGSLTDTQYF.

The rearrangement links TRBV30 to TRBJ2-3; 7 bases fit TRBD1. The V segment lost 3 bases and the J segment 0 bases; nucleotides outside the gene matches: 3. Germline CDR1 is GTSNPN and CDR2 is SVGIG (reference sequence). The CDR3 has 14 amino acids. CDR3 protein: CAWRQGFSTDTQYF. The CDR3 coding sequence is TGTGCCTGGAGACAGGGGTTCAGCACAGATACGCAGTATTTT.

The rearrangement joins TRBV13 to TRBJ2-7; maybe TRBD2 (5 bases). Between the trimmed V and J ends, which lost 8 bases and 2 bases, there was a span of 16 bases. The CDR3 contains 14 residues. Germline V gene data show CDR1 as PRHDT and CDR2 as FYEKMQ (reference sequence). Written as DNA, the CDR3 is TGTGCCAGCCCTCGGACTCGTGGAGCCTACGAGCAGTACGTC. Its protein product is CASPRTRGAYEQYV.

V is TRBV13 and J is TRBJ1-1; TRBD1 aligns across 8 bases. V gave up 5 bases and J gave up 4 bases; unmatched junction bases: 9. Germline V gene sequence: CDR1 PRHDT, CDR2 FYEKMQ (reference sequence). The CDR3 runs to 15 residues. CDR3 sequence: CASSAQTGVTTEAFF. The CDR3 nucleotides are TGTGCCAGCAGCGCCCAGACAGGGGTAACCACTGAAGCTTTCTTT.